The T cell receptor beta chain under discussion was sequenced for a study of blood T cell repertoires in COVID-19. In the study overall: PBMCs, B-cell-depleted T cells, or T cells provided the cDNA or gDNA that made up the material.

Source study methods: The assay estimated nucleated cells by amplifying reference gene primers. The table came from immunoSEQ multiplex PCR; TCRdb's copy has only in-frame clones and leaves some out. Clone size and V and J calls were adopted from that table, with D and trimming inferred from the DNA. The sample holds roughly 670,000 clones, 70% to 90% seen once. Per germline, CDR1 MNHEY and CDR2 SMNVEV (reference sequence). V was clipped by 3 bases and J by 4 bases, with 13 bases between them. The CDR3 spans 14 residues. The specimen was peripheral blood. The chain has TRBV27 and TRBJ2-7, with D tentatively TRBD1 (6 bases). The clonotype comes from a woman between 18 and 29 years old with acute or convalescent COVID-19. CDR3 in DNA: TGTGCCAGCAGTTTCTTGCTAGGGGGTTACGAGCAGTACTTC. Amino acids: CASSFLLGGYEQYF.